One sample yielded the 22 T cell receptor beta chains listed below, sequenced in a study of blood T cell repertoires in COVID-19. The assay was immunoSEQ multiplex PCR, and TCRdb's table has in-frame clones only and misses some. The table has about 220,000 clones, about 91% seen once. Sequenced sample: PBMCs or T cells enriched from blood (not recorded which). Receptors originate from a woman in her thirties or forties with acute COVID-19.

The chain joins TRBV5-1 to TRBJ2-2, with D tentatively TRBD1 (6 bases). CDR1 and CDR2 (germline): SGHRS, YFSETQ. The V end was cut by 4 bases, the J end by 4 bases, with 17 bases between. The CDR3 totals 16 residues. The CDR3 nucleotides read TGCGCCAGCAGCCTACCCCCGACAGGAACCACCGGGGAGCTGTTTTTT. As protein: CASSLPPTGTTGELFF.

The chain employs TRBV3-1 (or the pseudogene TRBV3-2) and TRBJ1-5, with no clear D. Germline-derived CDR1 and CDR2 are LGHDT and YNNKEL (reference sequence). There are 14 residues in the CDR3. V lost 5 bases and J lost 7, with 15 bases in between. The CDR3 spells CASSSEGGGQPQHF. CDR3 DNA sequence: TGTGCCAGCAGCTCAGAGGGCGGAGGACAGCCCCAGCATTTT.

The sample holds one count of this clone. This rearrangement joins TRBV9 to TRBJ1-3; D not certain. This CDR3 is built from 15 residues. The V end lost 0 bases, the J end lost 1 base, and 8 bases lay between the germline ends. The germline CDR1 and CDR2 sequences are SGDLS and YYNGEE. DNA of the CDR3: TGTGCCAGCAGCGTAGATCCGCGTTCTGGAAACACCATATATTTT. This encodes CASSVDPRSGNTIYF.

V usage is TRBV11-2 and J usage is TRBJ2-2, with D perhaps matching TRBD2 (7 bases). The V end was cut by 8 bases, the J end by 5 bases, with 18 bases between. This CDR3 is 15 amino acids long. Germline V gives CDR1 SGHAT, CDR2 FQNNGV. CDR3 sequence: CASRARGALTGELFF. As DNA, the CDR3 is TGTGCCAGCCGGGCACGGGGGGCTTTAACCGGGGAGCTGTTTTTT.

The chain recombines TRBV6-2 or TRBV6-3 with TRBJ2-1, with 8 bases aligning to TRBD2. CDR1 and CDR2 (germline): MNHEY, SVGEGT. Germline trimming cut 5 bases from V and 5 bases from J; bases unmatched to any gene: 8. The CDR3 covers 15 residues. The CDR3 protein is CASSTIAGLDNEQFF. The CDR3 DNA is TGTGCCAGCAGTACCATAGCGGGACTGGACAATGAGCAGTTCTTC.

This clone turned up a few times. The V call is TRBV4-2, the J call TRBJ2-3; 7 bases map to TRBD2. Germline V gene data show CDR1 as LGHNA and CDR2 as YNFKEQ. The CDR3 has 14 amino acids. V shed 1 base, J shed 5 bases, and the junction held 3 bases outside the gene matches. Here the CDR3 reads CASSQVGTKDTQYF. CDR3 in DNA: TGTGCCAGCAGCCAAGTTGGGACTAAAGATACGCAGTATTTT.

The CDR3 region has the DNA TGTGCCAGCAGCTCCGACAGGTTGGACCCCTCCTACGAGCAGTACTTC. Its translation: CASSSDRLDPSYEQYF. The V gene is TRBV11-3, the J gene TRBJ2-7, with D maybe TRBD1 (6 bases). The germline V and J ends were trimmed by 4 bases and 0 bases, with 16 bases remaining between them. Germline loops: CDR1 SGHNT, CDR2 YENEEA. The CDR3 is made up of 16 amino acids.

The chain uses TRBV6-6 and TRBJ1-5; D is perhaps TRBD1 (6 bases). The V gene's germline CDR1 is MNHNY and CDR2 SVGAGI (reference sequence). The CDR3 is made up of 17 amino acids. V lost 5 bases and J lost 0, with 17 bases in between. The CDR3 coding sequence is TGTGCCAGCAGTCCTAAAGGGGGACCTTATAGCAATCAGCCCCAGCATTTT. Its translation: CASSPKGGPYSNQPQHF.

The chain carries TRBV7-6 and TRBJ2-3, with TRBD2 as a possible D gene (5 bases). CDR3 size: 16 residues. Per the germline V gene, CDR1 is SGHVS and CDR2 is FNYEAQ. Trimming shortened V by 7 bases and J by 0 bases, and 17 bases separated the two germline ends. The CDR3 DNA follows: TGTGCCAGCACCCTTAGTCCCCGCGGGAGCACAGATACGCAGTATTTT. Amino acids: CASTLSPRGSTDTQYF.

The chain joins TRBV2 to TRBJ1-4, with TRBD1 as a possible D gene (5 bases). The CDR3 covers 14 residues. The germline V gene encodes CDR1 SNHLY and CDR2 FYNNEI. Trimming shortened V by 8 bases and J by 4 bases, and 14 bases separated the two germline ends. CDR3 bases: TGTGCCAGCTACCAAGACAGCCTTAATGAAAAACTGTTTTTT. Translated, it gives CASYQDSLNEKLFF.

The chain recombines TRBV4-2 with TRBJ1-1; D uncertain. Trimming took off 0 bases at V and 4 bases at J, with 9 bases between the two ends. The length of the CDR3 is 14 residues. Germline assignment: CDR1 LGHNA and CDR2 YNFKEQ. The CDR3 nucleotides are TGTGCCAGCAGCCAAGAGCTTCGGAGCACTGAAGCTTTCTTT. Translation: CASSQELRSTEAFF.

The chain couples TRBV5-1 to TRBJ1-5, with D possibly being TRBD1 (5 bases). The CDR3 covers 15 residues. V was pared by 0 bases and J by 6 bases, with 13 bases between. Germline CDR1 is SGHRS and CDR2 is YFSETQ. CDR3 DNA: TGCGCCAGCAGCTTGGATGGGGGGGACGTTCAGCCCCAGCATTTT. Encoded protein: CASSLDGGDVQPQHF.

This chain uses TRBV5-1 with TRBJ1-4, with 10 nucleotides matching TRBD1. Germline V gene lookup returns CDR1 SGHRS and CDR2 YFSETQ. CDR3 length: 15 amino acids. With 0 bases clipped from V and 6 bases from J, the junction kept 2 bases outside the gene matches. CDR3 DNA sequence: TGCGCCAGCAGCTTGGTCGGGACAGGGGATGAAAAACTGTTTTTT. This gives the protein CASSLVGTGDEKLFF.

This chain connects TRBV5-1 to TRBJ2-1, with 9 positions matching TRBD2. V gave up 0 bases and J gave up 2 bases; unmatched junction bases: 9. The CDR3 is 18 residues long. Germline-derived CDR1 and CDR2 are SGHRS and YFSETQ. The CDR3 region has the DNA TGCGCCAGCAGCTTGGCCGGGGTAGCGGGGGTTCCCTACAATGAGCAGTTCTTC. Translation: CASSLAGVAGVPYNEQFF.

The rearrangement links TRBV4-2 to TRBJ2-5; 11 bases are a match to TRBD2. The CDR3 is 19 residues long. Germline CDR1 LGHNA, CDR2 YNFKEQ. With 2 bases clipped from V and 11 bases from J, the junction kept 22 bases outside the gene matches. CDR3 coding DNA: TGTGCCAGCAGCCAAACACTAGCGGGGGCCCTCACAAGAGACTTGGGGCAGTACTTC. This encodes CASSQTLAGALTRDLGQYF.

This rearrangement joins TRBV7-6 to TRBJ2-1; TRBD2 aligns across 13 bases. CDR1 is SGHVS and CDR2 is FNYEAQ in the germline V gene. V shed 4 bases, J shed 3 bases, and the junction held 12 bases outside the gene matches. The CDR3 covers 19 residues. CDR3 residues: CASSSTMRTSGGLYNEQFF. CDR3 coding DNA: TGTGCCAGCAGCTCTACAATGAGGACTAGCGGGGGCCTCTACAATGAGCAGTTCTTC.

The rearrangement links TRBV9 to TRBJ1-4; TRBD1 is a possible D gene (5 bases). The CDR3 covers 13 residues. V was trimmed by 4 bases and J by 7 bases, leaving 11 bases between them. The germline V gene has CDR1 SGDLS and CDR2 YYNGEE. This chain's CDR3 is CASSTPGGEKLFF. CDR3 nucleotide sequence: TGTGCCAGCAGCACCCCCGGGGGTGAAAAACTGTTTTTT.

The chain carries TRBV19 and TRBJ2-7; 9 bases line up with TRBD1. V gave up 5 bases and J gave up 7 bases; unmatched junction bases: 6. CDR3 length: 13 amino acids. Per germline, CDR1 LNHDA and CDR2 SQIVND (reference sequence). CDR3 nucleotide sequence: TGTGCCAGTAGTCCGACAGGGGGGAGAGAGCAGTACGTC. Its translation: CASSPTGGREQYV.

This chain uses TRBV10-2 with TRBJ2-3; 10 nucleotides agree with TRBD2. Trimming took 4 bases from V and 11 from J; bases not matched to a gene: 9. The germline gives CDR1 WSHSY, CDR2 SAAADI. The CDR3 runs to 14 residues. CDR3 sequence: CASSVLAGTGGQYF. CDR3 in DNA: TGCGCCAGCAGTGTACTAGCGGGGACGGGGGGGCAGTATTTT.

This chain links TRBV5-8 with TRBJ1-5; no reliable D call. Germline-derived CDR1 and CDR2 are SGHTS and YDEGEE. The CDR3 length is 14 residues. Trimming took off 2 bases at V and 7 bases at J, with 13 bases between the two ends. The CDR3, as DNA: TGTGCCAGCAGCTTCATTCGCGGCCGGCAGCCCCAGCATTTT. Amino acid sequence: CASSFIRGRQPQHF.

The chain recombines TRBV11-3 with TRBJ1-6, with 8 positions matching TRBD1. The trim removed 5 bases at V and 7 bases at J, leaving 10 bases unmatched. The germline V gene has CDR1 SGHNT and CDR2 YENEEA. The CDR3 runs 16 residues. The CDR3 reads CASSPGQGDQNSPLHF. In nucleotides, the CDR3 is TGTGCCAGCAGCCCAGGACAGGGAGATCAAAATTCACCCCTCCACTTT.

On this clone: Other nucleotide sequences from this sample produce the same CDR3. The CDR3 sequence is CASSLEGGTYNEQFF. The CDR3 nucleotides read TGCGCCAGCAGCTTGGAAGGGGGTACCTACAATGAGCAGTTCTTC. The chain links TRBV5-1 to TRBJ2-1, with D perhaps matching TRBD1 (6 bases). V was clipped by 0 bases and J by 2 bases, with 9 bases between them. Germline CDR1 SGHRS, CDR2 YFSETQ. CDR3 length: 15 residues.